These T cell receptor beta chains were read from a single sample in a study of blood T cell repertoires in COVID-19. Some clones are missing from TCRdb's copy, which holds only in-frame ones; the method was immunoSEQ multiplex PCR. In the table there are about 68,000 clones, 70% to 90% of which are singletons. Sequencing was carried out using peripheral blood. These receptor sequences come from a man over 45 with acute or convalescent COVID-19. The CDR3 runs from the conserved cysteine through the conserved F or W. The D gene is left open where the match is weak. Part of the rows lack a size; the others show once, few, many or a class for expanded clones.

j_call: TRBJ2-1
clone_size: .
v_call: TRBV6-4
d_call: TRBD2
cdr3_length: 19
cdr3_aa: CASSDSGGPGTSGGREQFF
cdr3_nt: TGTGCCAGCAGTGACTCAGGGGGCCCCGGGACTAGCGGGGGTCGAGAGCAGTTCTTC

j_call: TRBJ2-5
clone_size: .
v_call: TRBV6-1
d_call: .
cdr3_length: 14
cdr3_aa: CASSEAGGRETQYF
cdr3_nt: TGTGCCAGCAGTGAAGCAGGGGGTCGAGAGACCCAGTACTTC

j_call: TRBJ2-7
clone_size: .
v_call: TRBV5-5
d_call: TRBD2
cdr3_length: 16
cdr3_aa: CASSSMGGEPLYEQYF
cdr3_nt: TGTGCCAGCAGCTCGATGGGGGGGGAGCCACTCTACGAGCAGTACTTC

j_call: TRBJ1-5
clone_size: .
v_call: TRBV7-8
d_call: .
cdr3_length: 15
cdr3_aa: CASSPYQGPAQPQHF
cdr3_nt: TGTGCCAGCAGCCCATACCAGGGCCCCGCTCAGCCCCAGCATTTT

j_call: TRBJ1-5
clone_size: .
v_call: TRBV5-4
d_call: .
cdr3_length: 17
cdr3_aa: CASSLDGNPGVVQPQHF
cdr3_nt: TGTGCCAGCAGCTTGGATGGCAACCCAGGGGTTGTTCAGCCCCAGCATTTT

j_call: TRBJ2-1
clone_size: .
v_call: TRBV12-3/TRBV12-4
d_call: .
cdr3_length: 13
cdr3_aa: CASSAGRLNEQFF
cdr3_nt: TGTGCCAGCAGTGCGGGCAGATTAAATGAGCAGTTCTTC

j_call: TRBJ2-1
clone_size: .
v_call: TRBV18
d_call: TRBD2
cdr3_length: 15
cdr3_aa: CASSPGLAASDEQFF
cdr3_nt: TGTGCCAGCTCACCAGGACTAGCGGCCTCGGATGAGCAGTTCTTC

j_call: TRBJ2-1
clone_size: .
v_call: TRBV9
d_call: .
cdr3_length: 14
cdr3_aa: CASSVTGEPNEQFF
cdr3_nt: TGTGCCAGCAGCGTTACGGGAGAACCCAATGAGCAGTTCTTC

j_call: TRBJ2-7
clone_size: .
v_call: TRBV19
d_call: TRBD1
cdr3_length: 16
cdr3_aa: CASSIGTGSAPYEQYF
cdr3_nt: TGTGCCAGTAGTATCGGGACAGGGAGTGCCCCCTACGAGCAGTACTTC

j_call: TRBJ1-2
clone_size: few
v_call: TRBV28
d_call: .
cdr3_length: 15
cdr3_aa: CASSLSGYYSYGYTF
cdr3_nt: TGTGCCAGCAGTTTATCAGGGTACTACAGCTATGGCTACACCTTC

j_call: TRBJ1-2
clone_size: .
v_call: TRBV15
d_call: .
cdr3_length: 13
cdr3_aa: CATSGTGNYGYTF
cdr3_nt: TGTGCCACCAGCGGGACTGGTAACTATGGCTACACCTTC

j_call: TRBJ2-5
clone_size: once
v_call: TRBV25-1
d_call: TRBD1
cdr3_length: 13
cdr3_aa: CASSLQGWETQYF
cdr3_nt: TGTGCCAGCAGTCTACAGGGGTGGGAGACCCAGTACTTC

j_call: TRBJ1-4
clone_size: .
v_call: TRBV11-3
d_call: TRBD1
cdr3_length: 15
cdr3_aa: CASSPRQGRNEKLFF
cdr3_nt: TGTGCCAGCAGCCCTAGACAGGGACGGAATGAAAAACTGTTTTTT

j_call: TRBJ2-5
clone_size: once
v_call: TRBV11-3
d_call: .
cdr3_length: 14
cdr3_aa: CASSLDSTRETQYF
cdr3_nt: TGTGCCAGCAGCTTAGACTCGACACGGGAGACCCAGTACTTC

j_call: TRBJ1-4
clone_size: .
v_call: TRBV28
d_call: TRBD1
cdr3_length: 14
cdr3_aa: CASRKQGFNEKLFF
cdr3_nt: TGTGCCAGCAGAAAACAGGGGTTCAATGAAAAACTGTTTTTT

j_call: TRBJ2-1
clone_size: .
v_call: TRBV18
d_call: .
cdr3_length: 14
cdr3_aa: CASSPRDSYNEQFF
cdr3_nt: TGTGCCAGCTCACCAAGAGACAGTTACAATGAGCAGTTCTTC

j_call: TRBJ2-5
clone_size: .
v_call: TRBV12-3/TRBV12-4
d_call: .
cdr3_length: 12
cdr3_aa: CASSLGRETQYF
cdr3_nt: TGTGCCAGCAGTTTAGGGCGGGAGACCCAGTACTTC

j_call: TRBJ2-5
clone_size: .
v_call: TRBV5-1
d_call: .
cdr3_length: 14
cdr3_aa: CASSLGQPQETQYF
cdr3_nt: TGCGCCAGCAGCTTGGGACAGCCTCAAGAGACCCAGTACTTC

j_call: TRBJ1-2
clone_size: .
v_call: TRBV5-1
d_call: .
cdr3_length: 13
cdr3_aa: CASSLEDNNGYTF
cdr3_nt: TGCGCCAGCAGCTTGGAGGACAACAATGGCTACACCTTC

j_call: TRBJ2-3
clone_size: .
v_call: TRBV7-9
d_call: TRBD2
cdr3_length: 16
cdr3_aa: CASSPRGEGYTDTQYF
cdr3_nt: TGTGCCAGCAGCCCTCGGGGGGAGGGTTACACAGATACGCAGTATTTT

j_call: TRBJ1-5
clone_size: .
v_call: TRBV28
d_call: .
cdr3_length: 15
cdr3_aa: CASSLAGIPNQPQHF
cdr3_nt: TGTGCCAGCAGTTTAGCGGGGATCCCCAATCAGCCCCAGCATTTT

j_call: TRBJ2-7
clone_size: .
v_call: TRBV27
d_call: TRBD2
cdr3_length: 15
cdr3_aa: CASSGLGGSIHEQYF
cdr3_nt: TGTGCCAGCAGTGGCCTGGGCGGGAGTATCCACGAGCAGTACTTC